This record looks at one T cell receptor beta chain sequence and its context. There were TCR beta CDR3 regions amplified from RNA transcripts. First-round RT-PCR targeting the TCR CDR3 was performed with the HTBI primer set. TCRdb ran MiXCR on the multiplex PCR reads and lists one entry per CDR3 protein. The sample holds 300,000 to 400,000 distinct CDR3 sequences, about 15% seen once. The source of the sample is a study of T cells in Graves' hyperthyroidism and ophthalmopathy. The CDR3 is 18 amino acids. Germline V lookup: CDR1 LGHDT, CDR2 YNNKEL (reference sequence). Trimming removed 0 bases from V and 5 bases from J; junction bases left unmatched: 5.

The sequenced material came from blood. This chain joins TRBV3-1 and TRBJ2-3, with 16 bases lining up with TRBD2. This clonotype was sampled from a woman aged 25 to 39 with Graves' hyperthyroidism. The CDR3 DNA reads TGTGCCAGCAGCCAAGATCCTGGGACTAGCGGGAGGGAAGATACGCAGTATTTT. Protein: CASSQDPGTSGREDTQYF.